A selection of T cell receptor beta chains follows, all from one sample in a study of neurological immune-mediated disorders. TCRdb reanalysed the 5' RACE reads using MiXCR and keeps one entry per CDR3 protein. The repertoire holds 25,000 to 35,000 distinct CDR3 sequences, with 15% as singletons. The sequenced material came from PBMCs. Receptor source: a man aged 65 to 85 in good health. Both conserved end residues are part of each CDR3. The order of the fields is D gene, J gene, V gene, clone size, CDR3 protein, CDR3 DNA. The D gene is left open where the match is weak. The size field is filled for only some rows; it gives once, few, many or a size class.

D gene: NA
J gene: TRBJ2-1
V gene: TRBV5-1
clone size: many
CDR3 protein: CASSRIPGAHNEQFF
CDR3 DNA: TGCGCCAGCAGCCGAATACCCGGGGCTCACAATGAGCAGTTCTTC

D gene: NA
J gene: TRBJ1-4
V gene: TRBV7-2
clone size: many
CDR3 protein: CASSFGPNEKLFF
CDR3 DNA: TGTGCCAGCAGCTTTGGTCCAAATGAAAAACTGTTTTTT

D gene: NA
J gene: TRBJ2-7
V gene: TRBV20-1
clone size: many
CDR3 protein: CSASASMGGGAVEQYF
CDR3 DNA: TGCAGTGCTAGCGCATCCATGGGAGGGGGGGCGGTCGAGCAGTACTTC

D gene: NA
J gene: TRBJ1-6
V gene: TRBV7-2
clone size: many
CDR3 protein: CASSLDSPLHF
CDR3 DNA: TGTGCCAGCAGCTTAGATTCACCCCTCCACTTT

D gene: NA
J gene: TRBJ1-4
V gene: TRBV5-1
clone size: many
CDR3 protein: CASRPSGALEKLFF
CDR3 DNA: TGCGCCAGCAGGCCGAGCGGGGCACTTGAAAAACTGTTTTTT

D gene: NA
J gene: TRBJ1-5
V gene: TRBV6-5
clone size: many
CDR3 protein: CASSSHGGAQPQHF
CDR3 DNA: TGTGCCAGCAGTTCCCACGGGGGCGCGCAGCCCCAGCATTTT

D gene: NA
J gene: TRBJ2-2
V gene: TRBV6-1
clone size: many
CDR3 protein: CATSDDEGDQFF
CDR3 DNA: TGTGCCACCAGCGACGACGAAGGGGATCAGTTTTTT

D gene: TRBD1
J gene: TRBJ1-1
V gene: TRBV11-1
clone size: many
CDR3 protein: CASSLRTGGVNTEAFF
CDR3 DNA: TGTGCCAGCAGCTTAAGGACAGGGGGAGTGAACACTGAAGCTTTCTTT

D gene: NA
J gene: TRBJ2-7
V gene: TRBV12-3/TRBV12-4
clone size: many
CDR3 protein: CASSLRQGGENEQYF
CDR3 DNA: TGTGCCAGCAGTCTAAGACAGGGAGGGGAAAACGAGCAGTACTTC

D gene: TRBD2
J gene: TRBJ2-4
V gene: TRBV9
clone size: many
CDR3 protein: CASSAGTSGERVIQYF
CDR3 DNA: TGTGCCAGCAGCGCCGGGACTAGCGGGGAGAGGGTCATTCAGTACTTC

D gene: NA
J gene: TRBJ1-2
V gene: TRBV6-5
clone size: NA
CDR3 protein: CASSYSDAGDNYGYTF
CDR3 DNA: TGTGCCAGCAGTTACTCTGACGCGGGGGATAACTATGGCTACACCTTC

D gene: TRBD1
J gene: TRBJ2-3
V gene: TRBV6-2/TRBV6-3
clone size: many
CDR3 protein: CASSYPPGQMITDTQYF
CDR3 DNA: TGTGCCAGCAGTTATCCACCGGGACAGATGATCACAGATACGCAGTATTTT

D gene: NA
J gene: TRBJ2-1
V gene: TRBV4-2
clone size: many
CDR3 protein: CASSQARNNEQFF
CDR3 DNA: TGTGCCAGCAGCCAAGCCCGCAACAATGAGCAGTTCTTC

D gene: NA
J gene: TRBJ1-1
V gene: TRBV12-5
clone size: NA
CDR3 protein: CASGASRDSKNIQYFGAEAFF
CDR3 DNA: NA

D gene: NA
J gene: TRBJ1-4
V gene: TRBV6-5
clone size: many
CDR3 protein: CASSYSSGAPNEKLFF
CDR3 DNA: TGTGCCAGCAGTTACTCATCGGGGGCGCCTAATGAAAAACTGTTTTTT

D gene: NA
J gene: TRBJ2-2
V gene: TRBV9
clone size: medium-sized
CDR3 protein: CASSVPRLANTGELFF
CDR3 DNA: TGTGCCAGCAGCGTCCCCAGGCTAGCGAACACCGGGGAGCTGTTTTTT

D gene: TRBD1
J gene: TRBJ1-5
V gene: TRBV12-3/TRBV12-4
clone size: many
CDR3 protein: CASSRDTGADQPQHF
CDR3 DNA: TGTGCCAGCAGTCGCGATACAGGGGCGGATCAGCCCCAGCATTTT

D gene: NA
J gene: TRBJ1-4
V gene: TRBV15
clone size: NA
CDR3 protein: CATRVGFNRYPTNEKLFF
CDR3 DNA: TGTGCCACCAGAGTAGGGTTTAACAGATACCCGACTAATGAAAAACTGTTTTTT

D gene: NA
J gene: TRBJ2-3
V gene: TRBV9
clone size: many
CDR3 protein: CASSAGGGPDTQYF
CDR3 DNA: TGTGCCAGCAGCGCCGGGGGAGGCCCAGATACGCAGTATTTT

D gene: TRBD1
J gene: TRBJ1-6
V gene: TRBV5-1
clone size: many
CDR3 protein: CASSWTGVSYNSPLHF
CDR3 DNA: TGCGCCAGCAGCTGGACAGGGGTCTCCTATAATTCACCCCTCCACTTT

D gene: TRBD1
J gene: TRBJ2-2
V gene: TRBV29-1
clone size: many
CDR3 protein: CSVGGQGAGELFF
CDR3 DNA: TGCAGCGTTGGCGGACAGGGGGCCGGGGAGCTGTTTTTT

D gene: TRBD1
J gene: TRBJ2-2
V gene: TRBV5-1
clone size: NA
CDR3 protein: CASSPGTGVPWELFF
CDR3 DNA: TGCGCCAGCAGCCCCGGGACAGGGGTACCCTGGGAGCTGTTTTTT

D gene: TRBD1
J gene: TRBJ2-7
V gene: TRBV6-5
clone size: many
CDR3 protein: CASSKTGGTSYEQYF
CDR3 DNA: TGTGCCAGCAGTAAGACAGGGGGCACCTCCTACGAGCAGTACTTC

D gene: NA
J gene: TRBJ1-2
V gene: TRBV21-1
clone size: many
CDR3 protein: CASSKDPGQGIGGYGYTF
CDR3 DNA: TGTGCCAGCAGCAAAGACCCGGGACAGGGCATTGGGGGGTATGGCTACACCTTC

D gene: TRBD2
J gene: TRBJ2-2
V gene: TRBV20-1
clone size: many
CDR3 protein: CSARSPGGFGELFF
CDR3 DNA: TGCAGTGCTAGATCACCCGGGGGGTTCGGGGAGCTGTTTTTT

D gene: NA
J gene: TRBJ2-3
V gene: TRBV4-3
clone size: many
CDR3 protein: CASSQDKLADTQYF
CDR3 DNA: TGCGCCAGCAGCCAAGATAAACTGGCGGATACGCAGTATTTT

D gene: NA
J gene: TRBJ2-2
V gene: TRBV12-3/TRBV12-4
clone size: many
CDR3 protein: CASSLLGGELFF
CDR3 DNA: TGTGCCAGCAGTTTATTAGGCGGGGAGCTGTTTTTT

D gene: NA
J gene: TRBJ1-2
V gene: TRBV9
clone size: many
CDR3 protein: CASSVRGNYGYTF
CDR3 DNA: TGTGCCAGCAGCGTGCGGGGTAACTATGGCTACACCTTC

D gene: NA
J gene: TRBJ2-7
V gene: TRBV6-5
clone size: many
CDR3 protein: CASSYSTQGFSYEQYF
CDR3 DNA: TGTGCCAGCAGTTACTCCACCCAGGGATTCTCCTACGAGCAGTACTTC

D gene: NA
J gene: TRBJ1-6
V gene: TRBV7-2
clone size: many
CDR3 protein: CASSSSRPGGNSPLHF
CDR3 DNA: TGTGCCAGCAGCTCTTCAAGACCTGGCGGGAATTCACCCCTCCACTTT

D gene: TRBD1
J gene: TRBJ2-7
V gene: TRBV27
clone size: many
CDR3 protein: CASSGQGEYEQYF
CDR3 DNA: TGTGCCAGCAGTGGACAGGGGGAATACGAGCAGTACTTC

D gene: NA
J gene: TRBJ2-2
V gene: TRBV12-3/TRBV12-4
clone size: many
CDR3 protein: CASSLVGLSNTGELFF
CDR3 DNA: TGTGCCAGCAGTTTAGTGGGCTTGAGTAACACCGGGGAGCTGTTTTTT

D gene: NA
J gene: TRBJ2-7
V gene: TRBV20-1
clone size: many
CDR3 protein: CSARQRMSSYEQYF
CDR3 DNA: TGCAGTGCTAGACAACGGATGAGCTCCTACGAGCAGTACTTC

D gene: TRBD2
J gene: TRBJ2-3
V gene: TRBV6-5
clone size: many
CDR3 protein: CASSRGGRTDTQYF
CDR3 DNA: TGTGCCAGCAGTCGCGGGGGGCGCACAGATACGCAGTATTTT

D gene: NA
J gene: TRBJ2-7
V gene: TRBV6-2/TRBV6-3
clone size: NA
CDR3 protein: CASRAIGTHRTPYEQYF
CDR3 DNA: TGTGCCAGCAGAGCCATCGGCACACACAGGACTCCCTACGAGCAGTACTTC

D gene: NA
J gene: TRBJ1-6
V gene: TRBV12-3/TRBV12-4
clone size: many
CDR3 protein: CASSQRSYNSPLHF
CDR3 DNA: TGTGCCAGCAGCCAGAGGTCCTATAATTCACCCCTCCACTTT

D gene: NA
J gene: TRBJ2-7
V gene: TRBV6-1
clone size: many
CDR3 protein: CASSEQGRVYEQYF
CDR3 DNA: TGTGCTAGCAGTGAACAGGGCAGGGTCTACGAGCAGTACTTC

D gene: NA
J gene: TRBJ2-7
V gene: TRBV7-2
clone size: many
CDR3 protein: CASSLSKSSYEQYF
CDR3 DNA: TGTGCCAGCAGCTTATCTAAAAGCTCCTACGAGCAGTACTTC

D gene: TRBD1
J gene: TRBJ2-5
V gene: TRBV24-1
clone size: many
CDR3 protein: CATSDPGQQETQYF
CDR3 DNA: TGTGCCACCAGTGATCCGGGACAGCAAGAGACCCAGTACTTC

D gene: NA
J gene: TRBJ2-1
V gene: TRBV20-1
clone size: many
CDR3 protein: CSGGSSYNEQFF
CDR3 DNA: TGCAGTGGAGGTAGCTCCTACAATGAGCAGTTCTTC

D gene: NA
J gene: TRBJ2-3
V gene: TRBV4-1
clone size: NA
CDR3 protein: CASSQVGPGDTQYF
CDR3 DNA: TGCGCCAGCAGCCAGGTGGGACCGGGAGATACGCAGTATTTT

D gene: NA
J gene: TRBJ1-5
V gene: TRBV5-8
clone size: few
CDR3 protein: CASDPGPGPFTSNQPQHF
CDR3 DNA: TGTGCCAGCGACCCCGGCCCGGGACCATTCACGAGCAATCAGCCCCAGCATTTT

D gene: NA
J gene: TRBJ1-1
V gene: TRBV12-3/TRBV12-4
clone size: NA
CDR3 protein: CASSLVAGGDTEAFF
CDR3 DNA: TGTGCCAGCAGTTTAGTCGCGGGGGGAGACACTGAAGCTTTCTTT

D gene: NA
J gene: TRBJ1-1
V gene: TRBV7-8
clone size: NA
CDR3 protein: CARSSLTASKAFF
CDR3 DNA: TGTGCCAGAAGCTCCCTGACAGCCTCGAAAGCTTTCTTT

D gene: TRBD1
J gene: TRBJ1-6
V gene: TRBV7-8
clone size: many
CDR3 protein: CASSSIGTGGTSPLHF
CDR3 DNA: TGTGCCAGCAGCTCGATCGGGACAGGGGGAACTTCACCCCTCCACTTT

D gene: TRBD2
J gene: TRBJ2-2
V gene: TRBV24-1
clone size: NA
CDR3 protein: CATSERLAAGELFF
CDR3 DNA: TGTGCCACCAGTGAACGACTAGCGGCCGGGGAGCTGTTTTTT

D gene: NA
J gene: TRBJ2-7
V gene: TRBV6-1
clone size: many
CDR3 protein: CASRATLASYEQYF
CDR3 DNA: TGTGCCAGCAGAGCGACACTAGCCTCCTACGAGCAGTACTTC

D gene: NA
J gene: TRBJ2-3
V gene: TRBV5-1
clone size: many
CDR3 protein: CASSLVRGGSPLSTDTQYF
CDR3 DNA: TGCGCCAGCAGCTTGGTGAGAGGGGGTTCCCCCCTTAGCACAGATACGCAGTATTTT

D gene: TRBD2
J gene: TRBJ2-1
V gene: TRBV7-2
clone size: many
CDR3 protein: CASRPSGDGGQFF
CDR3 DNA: TGTGCCAGCAGACCCAGCGGGGACGGGGGGCAGTTCTTC

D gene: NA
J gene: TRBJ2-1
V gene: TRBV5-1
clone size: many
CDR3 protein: CASSLGQINEQFF
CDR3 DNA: TGCGCCAGCAGCTTGGGACAGATCAATGAGCAGTTCTTC

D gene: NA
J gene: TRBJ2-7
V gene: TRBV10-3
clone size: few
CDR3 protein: CAIKVEGSTYEQYF
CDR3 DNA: TGTGCCATCAAGGTCGAGGGGTCGACCTACGAGCAGTACTTC